A single sample gave rise to the 30 T cell receptor beta chains below, sequenced in a study of graft-versus-host responses after intestinal transplantation. Data came from immunoSEQ multiplex PCR; TCRdb stores just in-frame clones and leaves some out. The sample lists around 130,000 clones; around nine tenths were seen once. These receptors have no known antigen. This specimen consisted of unstimulated CD4+ T cells sorted from spleen or lymph node cells, obtained before intestinal transplant. The receptors were gathered from a human donor who received an intestinal transplant.

The chain has TRBV6-5 and TRBJ2-5; D ambiguous. Trimming cost V 4 bases and J 2 bases, with 14 bases left between them. The CDR3 has 15 residues. The germline CDR1 and CDR2 sequences are MNHEY and SVGAGI. CDR3 DNA sequence: TGTGCCAGCAGTTTAGGGATTGGCGGTCAAGAGACCCAGTACTTC. Translating it yields CASSLGIGGQETQYF.

The rearrangement links TRBV18 to TRBJ2-3; D remains unclear. This CDR3 comprises 14 residues. V was cut by 3 bases and J by 4 bases, with 11 bases left in between. The germline V gene has CDR1 KGHSH and CDR2 LQKENI. The CDR3 is CASSPMVAADTQYF. CDR3 nucleotide sequence: TGTGCCAGCTCACCCATGGTTGCGGCAGATACGCAGTATTTT.

The V gene is TRBV21-1, the J gene TRBJ2-7; TRBD2 is the table's D call and was not checked against the DNA. TRBV21-1 is marked as a pseudogene. The CDR3 contains 16 residues. CDR3 sequence: CASSRRTSGGYYEQYF. CDR3 nucleotide sequence: TGTGCCAGCAGTCGACGGACTAGCGGGGGGTACTACGAGCAGTACTTC.

CDR3 amino acids: CASSLRGTGHEQYF. The CDR3 nucleotides read TGTGCCAGCAGTTTAAGAGGGACAGGGCACGAGCAGTACTTC. The chain carries TRBV27 and TRBJ2-7; 9 bases are a match to TRBD1. CDR1 and CDR2 (germline): MNHEY, SMNVEV (reference sequence). The CDR3 is made up of 14 amino acids. V lost 2 bases to trimming and J lost 5 bases; unmatched junction nucleotides: 4.

The chain links TRBV7-2 to TRBJ2-7, with D possibly being TRBD1 (5 bases). Trimming stripped 4 bases from V and 1 base from J, with 14 bases between. Looked up from germline, CDR1 is SGHTA and CDR2 is FQGNSA. The CDR3 runs 15 residues. CDR3 DNA: TGTGCCAGCAGCTCCCAGGGTCTAATTTCCTACGAGCAGTACTTC. As protein: CASSSQGLISYEQYF.

This clone has a single count. The rearrangement joins TRBV7-9 to TRBJ2-7; maybe TRBD1 (5 bases). Germline CDR1 SEHNR, CDR2 FQNEAQ (reference sequence). There are 13 residues in the CDR3. V was shortened by 1 base and J by 4 bases, with 8 bases between the two germline ends. The CDR3, as DNA: TGTGCCAGCAGCTTAGGACAGTTTTACGAGCAGTACTTC. Translated, it gives CASSLGQFYEQYF.

V usage is TRBV15 and J usage is TRBJ1-4; no firm D call. Per the germline V gene, CDR1 is LNHNV and CDR2 is YYDKDF (reference sequence). Trimming pared 2 bases from V and 6 bases from J, leaving 4 bases between. This CDR3 has 12 amino acids. CDR3 sequence (DNA): TGTGCCACCAGCAGATTAGATGAAAAACTGTTTTTT. This translates into CATSRLDEKLFF.

This rearrangement joins TRBV6-5 to TRBJ2-7; D may be TRBD1 (6 bases). There are 14 residues in the CDR3. Germline lookup yields CDR1 MNHEY and CDR2 SVGAGI. V was cut by 5 bases and J by 5 bases, with 16 bases left in between. In nucleotides, the CDR3 is TGTGCCAGCAGTCCGGGACATCCTACGGACGAGCAGTACTTC. Translation: CASSPGHPTDEQYF.

The rearrangement joins TRBV6-6 to TRBJ1-5, with no clear D. Germline V lookup: CDR1 MNHNY, CDR2 SVGAGI (reference sequence). V gave up 1 base and J gave up 9 bases, with 10 bases separating them. The CDR3 runs 13 residues. CDR3 amino acids: CASSYFPRLPQHF. Here the CDR3 DNA reads TGTGCCAGCAGTTACTTCCCAAGGCTGCCCCAGCATTTT.

V is TRBV5-4 and J is TRBJ2-5; 7 nucleotides match TRBD2. CDR3 length: 14 amino acids. CDR1 is SGHNT, CDR2 YYREEE, per germline (reference sequence). V shed 4 bases and J 1 base; nucleotides not matched to a gene: 4. The CDR3 is CASSTPSGQETQYF. The DNA for the CDR3 is TGTGCCAGCAGCACGCCTAGCGGCCAAGAGACCCAGTACTTC.

The chain has TRBV9 and TRBJ2-3; 12 bases match TRBD2. With V trimmed by 0 bases and J by 5 bases, 7 bases remained unmatched. CDR3 length equals 17 residues. Germline CDR1 reads SGDLS; CDR2 reads YYNGEE. The CDR3 here is CASSVGASGGAIDTQYF. CDR3 in DNA: TGTGCCAGCAGCGTAGGGGCTAGCGGGGGGGCCATAGATACGCAGTATTTT.

This clone was found once. The rearrangement links TRBV10-2 to TRBJ1-6; unclear D gene. Germline assignment: CDR1 WSHSY and CDR2 SAAADI. The CDR3 covers 18 residues. V lost 6 bases and J 0 bases, leaving 18 bases between the germline ends. The CDR3 sequence is CASRGGPGLSSYNSPLHF. The CDR3 bases are TGCGCCAGCAGGGGAGGTCCAGGACTAAGCTCCTATAATTCACCCCTCCACTTT.

This clone is a singleton in its sample. The CDR3 sequence: CASSRSNEQFF. The CDR3 DNA follows: TGTGCCAGCAGCCGAAGCAATGAGCAGTTCTTC. The rearrangement uses TRBV7-9 and TRBJ2-1; no definite D call. The CDR3 has 11 amino acids. V lost 5 bases and J lost 6, with 5 bases in between. From germline, CDR1 is SEHNR and CDR2 FQNEAQ (reference sequence).

CDR3 DNA: TGCGCCAGCAGTCCCCCTCCGGGGACTAGCACAGATACGCAGTATTTT. Amino acids: CASSPPPGTSTDTQYF. V gene TRBV10-2 combines with J gene TRBJ2-3, with D tentatively TRBD2 (6 bases). The V gene's germline CDR1 is WSHSY and CDR2 SAAADI. The CDR3 consists of 16 residues. Trimming took 5 bases from V and 0 from J, leaving 15 bases between them.

The V call is TRBV4-1, the J call TRBJ2-3, with 9 positions matching TRBD1. Per germline, CDR1 MGHRA and CDR2 YSYEKL. The ends lost 2 bases at V and 5 bases at J; junction bases unmatched: 5. The CDR3 has 15 residues. The chain's CDR3 is CASSQPGQGQDTQYF. CDR3 bases: TGCGCCAGCAGCCAACCGGGACAGGGTCAAGATACGCAGTATTTT.

The rearrangement uses TRBV19 and TRBJ1-1, with no clear D. CDR1 is LNHDA and CDR2 is SQIVND in the germline V gene (reference sequence). The CDR3 length is 13 residues. V was trimmed by 1 base and J by 3 bases, leaving 6 bases between them. The CDR3 sequence is CASSIVGYTEAFF. The DNA for the CDR3 is TGTGCCAGTAGTATAGTAGGGTACACTGAAGCTTTCTTT.

V gene TRBV7-6 combines with J gene TRBJ2-7; possible D gene TRBD2, 5 bases. CDR3 length: 14 residues. V lost 0 bases, J lost 5 bases, and 11 bases lay in between. The germline CDR1 and CDR2 sequences are SGHVS and FNYEAQ. The CDR3 region has the DNA TGTGCCAGCAGCTTAGCTTTCCGAGGGAACGAGCAGTACTTC. It codes for CASSLAFRGNEQYF.

The chain employs TRBV18 and TRBJ1-1; no clear D gene. V lost 6 bases to trimming and J lost 1 base, with 12 bases between them. The CDR3 sequence is 14 residues long. Per germline, CDR1 KGHSH and CDR2 LQKENI. The DNA of the CDR3 is TGTGCCAGCTCGAGGAGCCGGGAGAACACTGAAGCTTTCTTT. It translates to CASSRSRENTEAFF.

The V gene is TRBV6-5, the J gene TRBJ1-5; 7 bases match TRBD1. The CDR3 is 15 residues long. V was clipped by 5 bases and J by 2 bases; unmatched bases: 6. Looked up from germline, CDR1 is MNHEY and CDR2 is SVGAGI. The CDR3, as DNA: TGTGCCAGCAGTCGACAGGGATTAGGCAATCAGCCCCAGCATTTT. Translating it yields CASSRQGLGNQPQHF.

The rearrangement joins TRBV5-1 to TRBJ1-5, with TRBD1 as a possible D gene (5 bases). The CDR3 covers 14 residues. The V end lost 4 bases, the J end lost 4 bases, and 12 bases lay between the germline ends. Germline V gene data show CDR1 as SGHRS and CDR2 as YFSETQ. The CDR3 nucleotides read TGCGCCAGCAGCGGAGGGACCCCAAATCAGCCCCAGCATTTT. It translates to CASSGGTPNQPQHF.

This clone was detected only a few times. V is TRBV7-2 and J is TRBJ1-6, with a possible D match to TRBD1 (5 bases). The CDR3 has 15 residues. The ends were cut back, 5 bases at V and 5 bases at J, with 13 bases in the middle. CDR1 is SGHTA and CDR2 is FQGNSA in the germline V gene. CDR3 in amino acids: CASSPWDGNNSPLHF. The CDR3 region has the DNA TGTGCCAGCAGCCCCTGGGACGGGAATAATTCACCCCTCCACTTT.

The chain has TRBV6-5 and TRBJ2-7; D ambiguous. V shed 0 bases and J shed 6 bases, with 9 bases lying between them. CDR3 length: 13 amino acids. CDR1 and CDR2 (germline): MNHEY, SVGAGI. CDR3 loop: CASSYSMSGEQYF. The CDR3 DNA reads as TGTGCCAGCAGTTACTCGATGTCTGGCGAGCAGTACTTC.

This chain connects TRBV15 to TRBJ1-4; D gene uncertain. Germline V gene lookup returns CDR1 LNHNV and CDR2 YYDKDF (reference sequence). V was pared by 1 base and J by 7 bases, with 4 bases between. The CDR3 has 12 amino acids. This chain's CDR3 is CATSRGSEKLFF. Here the CDR3 DNA reads TGTGCCACCAGCAGAGGTAGTGAAAAACTGTTTTTT.

The chain links TRBV7-9 to TRBJ1-6; the D is unclear. V was shortened by 0 bases and J by 11 bases, with 14 bases between the two germline ends. Germline CDR1 SEHNR, CDR2 FQNEAQ (reference sequence). CDR3 length: 15 amino acids. The CDR3 bases are TGTGCCAGCAGCTTAGCGGGGATAGGTCTGGCACCCCTCCACTTT. As protein: CASSLAGIGLAPLHF.

The chain carries TRBV6-5 and TRBJ1-2, with TRBD1 matching 7 bases. From germline, CDR1 is MNHEY and CDR2 SVGAGI. This CDR3 spans 15 amino acids. V lost 0 bases to trimming and J lost 4 bases; unmatched junction nucleotides: 5. Written as DNA, the CDR3 is TGTGCCAGCAGTTACTCAGGGGGCGTAGGCTATGGCTACACCTTC. Translated, it gives CASSYSGGVGYGYTF.

The chain links TRBV19 to TRBJ2-1; tentatively, D is TRBD1 (6 bases). Trimming removed 3 bases from V and 8 bases from J, with 14 bases in between. CDR3 length: 14 amino acids. CDR1 and CDR2 (germline): LNHDA, SQIVND (reference sequence). CDR3 coding DNA: TGTGCCAGTAGTATGAATGTGGGGGCGCATGAGCAGTTCTTC. It is translated as CASSMNVGAHEQFF.

The rearrangement uses TRBV29-1 and TRBJ1-6, with D possibly matching TRBD1 (5 bases). The CDR3 contains 13 residues. CDR1 SQVTM and CDR2 ANQGSEA come from the germline V gene. V was cut by 5 bases and J by 6 bases, with 11 bases left in between. CDR3 residues: CSVSAGSNSPLHF. The DNA for the CDR3 is TGCAGCGTTTCGGCAGGGTCTAATTCACCCCTCCACTTT.

This clone was seen once. The gene calls are TRBV5-6 and TRBJ1-2, with D uncertain. This CDR3 spans 13 amino acids. Looked up from germline, CDR1 is SGHDT and CDR2 is YYEEEE. Trimming took off 5 bases at V and 6 bases at J, with 14 bases between the two ends. CDR3 coding DNA: TGTGCCAGCAGTTCCCCTCAGGTACATGGCTACACCTTC. Its translation is CASSSPQVHGYTF. The whole variable domain, remainder taken from reference TRBV5-6 and TRBJ1-2, is DAGVTQSPTHLIKTRGQQVTLRCSPKSGHDTVSWYQQALGQGPQFIFQYYEEEERQRGNFPDRFSGHQFPNYSSELNVNALLLGDSALYLCASSSPQVHGYTFGSGTRLTVV.

CDR3 in amino acids: CASSRNTNYGYTF. The CDR3 DNA reads as TGTGCCAGCAGCCGAAACACCAACTATGGCTACACCTTC. The V call is TRBV7-2, the J call TRBJ1-2; D is ambiguous. From germline, CDR1 is SGHTA and CDR2 FQGNSA. Trimming removed 5 bases from V and 2 bases from J, with 9 bases in between. There are 13 residues in the CDR3.

This chain uses TRBV2 with TRBJ1-5; D gene unclear. This CDR3 has 13 amino acids. The ends were cut back, 8 bases at V and 7 bases at J, with 15 bases in the middle. The germline gives CDR1 SNHLY, CDR2 FYNNEI. The CDR3, as DNA: TGTGCCAGCGGACTCCAGATGGGGCAGCCCCAGCATTTT. Amino acids: CASGLQMGQPQHF.